A selection of T cell receptor beta chains follows, all from one sample in a study of blood T cell repertoires in COVID-19. The assay was immunoSEQ multiplex PCR, and TCRdb's table has in-frame clones only and misses some. Here the sample spans about 210,000 clones, roughly 82% being singletons. Sequencing input: peripheral blood. The source of these receptors is a man in his fifties or sixties with active or convalescent COVID-19. Each CDR3 is given with its conserved first and last residue. The D gene is left open where the match is weak. Clone size is not always given. Where it is, it says once, few, many or a class for expanded clones.

j_call d_call clone_size v_call cdr3_aa cdr3_nt
TRBJ2-1 TRBD1 - TRBV11-2 CASSLRLPGQGSNEQFF TGTGCCAGCAGCTTACGGTTGCCGGGACAGGGCTCGAATGAGCAGTTCTTC
TRBJ2-3 TRBD2 - TRBV10-3 CAISEYPPTAGASDTQYF TGTGCCATCAGTGAATACCCCCCGACAGCGGGAGCATCAGATACGCAGTATTTT
TRBJ1-4 TRBD1 few TRBV5-8 CASSFTGGPEKLFF TGTGCCAGCAGCTTCACAGGGGGTCCCGAAAAACTGTTTTTT
TRBJ1-1 - - TRBV6-5 CASTLTANTEAFF TGTGCCAGCACCCTGACAGCGAACACTGAAGCTTTCTTT
TRBJ1-2 - - TRBV4-2 CASSQGGRNANYGYTF TGTGCCAGCAGCCAGGGAGGGAGAAACGCTAACTATGGCTACACCTTC
TRBJ1-2 - - TRBV7-9 CASSAGLRGYTF TGTGCCAGCAGCGCGGGACTAAGGGGCTACACCTTC
TRBJ1-6 TRBD1 - TRBV5-1 CASSLGQGNASPLHF TGCGCCAGCAGCTTGGGACAGGGGAATGCTTCACCCCTCCACTTT
TRBJ1-1 - - TRBV4-1 CASSHLDRSNTEAFF TGCGCCAGCAGCCATTTAGACAGGTCGAACACTGAAGCTTTCTTT
TRBJ2-6 - - TRBV5-1 CASSEDGANVLTF TGCGCCAGCAGCGAGGATGGGGCCAACGTCCTGACTTTC
TRBJ2-2 - - TRBV5-1 CASNLDPHTGELFF TGCGCCAGCAACCTAGATCCCCACACCGGGGAGCTGTTTTTT
TRBJ1-2 - - TRBV9 CASSPGGATDYGYTF TGTGCCAGCAGCCCCGGGGGGGCCACGGACTATGGCTACACCTTC
TRBJ2-7 - once TRBV5-5 CASSLQLALSYEQYF TGTGCCAGCAGCTTACAACTAGCCCTCTCCTACGAGCAGTACTTC
TRBJ2-2 - - TRBV11-3 CASSLAAAGELFF TGTGCCAGCAGCTTAGCAGCGGCCGGGGAGCTGTTTTTT
TRBJ2-5 TRBD1 - TRBV4-1 CASSLTDRVETQYF TGCGCCAGCAGCCTCACGGACAGGGTGGAGACCCAGTACTTC
TRBJ2-3 TRBD2 - TRBV19 CASTLVPGLAGAGFDTQYF TGTGCCAGTACCTTAGTCCCGGGACTAGCGGGGGCCGGGTTTGATACGCAGTATTTT
TRBJ2-7 - few TRBV9 CASSVVKLCSYEQYF TGTGCCAGCAGCGTAGTGAAGCTCTGCTCCTACGAGCAGTACTTC
TRBJ1-1 TRBD1 - TRBV5-4 CASSWRQGGLSEAFF TGTGCCAGCAGCTGGAGACAGGGCGGATTATCTGAAGCTTTCTTT
TRBJ2-2 TRBD2 once TRBV28 CASSLRREGLSPGELFF TGTGCCAGCAGCCTCCGTCGGGAGGGTCTGTCCCCCGGGGAGCTGTTTTTT
TRBJ2-5 TRBD1 - TRBV7-2 CASSPGQVAGTQYF TGTGCCAGCAGCCCGGGACAGGTGGCCGGGACCCAGTACTTC
TRBJ2-7 TRBD2 - TRBV6-2/TRBV6-3 CASSPLGTSGRGSYEQYF TGTGCCAGCAGTCCCCTCGGGACTAGCGGGAGGGGCTCCTACGAGCAGTACTTC
TRBJ1-5 - - TRBV6-5 CASTSEGRPQHF TGTGCCAGCACCTCGGAGGGACGGCCCCAGCATTTT
TRBJ2-1 TRBD2 once TRBV9 CASSVRLAGAVTVEQFF TGTGCCAGCAGCGTACGGCTAGCGGGAGCGGTCACAGTTGAGCAGTTCTTC
TRBJ2-1 - once TRBV4-3 CASSQGWSRLNEQFF TGCGCCAGCAGCCAAGGATGGTCTAGACTCAATGAGCAGTTCTTC
TRBJ2-5 TRBD2 - TRBV2 CASRRLAGVETQYF TGTGCTAGTCGGCGGCTAGCGGGGGTAGAGACCCAGTACTTC
TRBJ2-1 TRBD2 - TRBV6-5 CATLPRASGSYEQFF TGTGCCACCCTACCCCGGGCTAGCGGTAGCTATGAGCAGTTCTTC
TRBJ2-3 TRBD2 - TRBV28 CASSSSGGARTDTQYF TGTGCCAGCAGTTCTAGCGGGGGGGCCAGGACAGATACGCAGTATTTT
TRBJ2-1 TRBD2 - TRBV19 CASSIGRMAGGPNNEQFF TGTGCCAGTAGTATTGGCAGGATGGCGGGAGGCCCTAACAATGAGCAGTTCTTC
TRBJ1-5 TRBD1 - TRBV10-3 CASTGDRLDQPQHF TGTGCCAGCACGGGGGACAGACTGGACCAGCCCCAGCATTTT
TRBJ2-5 TRBD2 - TRBV3-1/TRBV3-2 CASSFKRERSGETQYF TGTGCCAGCAGCTTCAAGCGGGAGCGGTCGGGAGAGACCCAGTACTTC
TRBJ1-1 - once TRBV5-1 CASSLGVNTEAFF TGCGCCAGCAGCTTGGGAGTGAACACTGAAGCTTTCTTT
TRBJ2-7 - - TRBV27 CASTRDFTSYEQYF TGTGCCAGCACCCGGGACTTTACATCCTACGAGCAGTACTTC
TRBJ2-5 - few TRBV2 CASKTQVEETQYF TGTGCCAGCAAAACACAGGTTGAAGAGACCCAGTACTTC
TRBJ1-4 - once TRBV3-1/TRBV3-2 CASSSHGGATNEKLFF TGTGCCAGCAGCTCACACGGGGGGGCAACTAATGAAAAACTGTTTTTT